Given below is one T cell receptor (beta chain) in context. Germline CDR1 is SGDLS and CDR2 is YYNGEE. This CDR3 has 16 amino acids. V was pared by 0 bases and J by 0 bases, with 1 base of the junction left unmatched. This sample was included in a study of blood T cell repertoires in COVID-19. For the study at large: The United States, Italy and Spain were the sources of the acute and convalescent COVID-19 samples. Sources were T cells, B-cell-depleted T cells, or PBMCs; the material itself was cDNA or gDNA.

In the original processing: Estimates of nucleated cell counts were drawn from the amplification of reference gene primers. TCRdb's copy holds only in-frame clones and misses some; the assay was immunoSEQ multiplex PCR. V, J and clone size were drawn from that table, and D and trimming were deduced from the DNA. The repertoire has approximately 64,000 clones, just over 85% of them found once; the top ten carry roughly 40%. The rearrangement links TRBV9 to TRBJ2-3; 10 bases align to TRBD2. Sample: peripheral blood. This receptor was obtained from a woman aged 60 to 75 with COVID-19, enrolled during active disease. The chain's CDR3 is CASSVAAGGSTDTQYF. CDR3 DNA: TGTGCCAGCAGCGTAGCAGCGGGGGGGAGCACAGATACGCAGTATTTT.